The 4 T cell receptor beta chains presented below share a single source sample, sequenced in a study of T-cell memory formation after mild COVID-19. Each CDR3 protein is one row after TCRdb ran MiXCR on the 5' RACE reads. The sample shows approximately 250,000 distinct CDR3 sequences, approximately 16% of them seen only once. The sample was PBMCs or a T cell subset sorted from them (not recorded which). These TCRs come from a man aged 18 to 29 who had mild COVID-19 (a few samples of this study predate the infection). Cell type and time point are not known.

The CDR3 reads CASSYSYPTDTQYF. The CDR3 coding sequence is TGTGCCAGCAGTTACTCGTACCCGACAGATACGCAGTATTTT. The rearrangement links TRBV6-2 or TRBV6-3 to TRBJ2-3; the D is unclear. The germline V gene encodes CDR1 MNHEY and CDR2 SVGEGT. The CDR3 spans 14 residues. Trimming cost V 0 bases and J 3 bases, with 7 bases left between them.

This clonotype came up a few times. J is TRBJ1-4 and V is TRBV12-3 or TRBV12-4; 7 bases match TRBD1. The CDR3 contains 15 residues. Unmatched junction bases numbered 9, after V lost 6 bases and J lost 5 bases. CDR3 DNA sequence: TGTGCCAGCAGCATCGGACAGGCACAGAATGAAAAACTGTTTTTT. Its protein product is CASSIGQAQNEKLFF.

The CDR3 DNA reads TGTGCCAGCAGTTATGGGACTAGCGTTACAGATACGCAGTATTTT. Amino acid sequence: CASSYGTSVTDTQYF. The genes are TRBV12-3 or TRBV12-4 and TRBJ2-3, with 10 bases fitting TRBD2. CDR3 length: 15 residues. Trimming cost V 4 bases and J 3 bases; bases outside gene matches: 4.

This clonotype turned up a few times. The chain combines TRBV29-1 with TRBJ2-2; 8 bases agree with TRBD2. Germline trimming cut 3 bases from V and 6 bases from J; bases unmatched to any gene: 9. CDR3 length equals 15 residues. The germline CDR1 and CDR2 sequences are SQVTM and ANQGSEA. CDR3 in amino acids: CSVDGLAGTPGELFF. In DNA form, the CDR3 reads TGCAGCGTTGACGGCCTAGCGGGTACCCCCGGGGAGCTGTTTTTT.